Below, 3 T cell receptor beta chains from the same sample are listed, as sequenced in a study of blood T cell repertoires in COVID-19. The protocol was immunoSEQ multiplex PCR, while the TCRdb copy is restricted to in-frame clones and leaves out a portion. The repertoire includes roughly 100,000 clones, about 90% of them detected once, and around 2.2% sits in the top ten. The sample consisted of peripheral blood. All receptors derive from a middle-aged man with COVID-19, enrolled during active disease.

The table lists this clone with a few counts. The gene calls are TRBV5-4 and TRBJ1-1, with TRBD1 matching 9 bases. Per germline, CDR1 SGHNT and CDR2 YYREEE (reference sequence). This CDR3 contains 14 residues. Trimming at V came to 3 bases and at J to 4 bases, leaving 4 bases not matched to a gene. This chain's CDR3 is CASSYTGGFTEAFF. The CDR3 DNA is TGTGCCAGCAGCTACACAGGGGGCTTCACTGAAGCTTTCTTT.

Worth noting for this clone: Other DNA sequences in the same sample also yield this CDR3. This chain uses TRBV5-4 with TRBJ2-3; TRBD2 matches 12 bases. CDR1 and CDR2 (germline): SGHNT, YYREEE (reference sequence). After removal of 4 bases from V and 1 base from J, the junction contained 4 bases not matched to a gene. The CDR3 is 16 amino acids. Here the CDR3 reads CASSLRLAGGTDTQYF. CDR3 sequence (DNA): TGTGCCAGCAGCCTTCGACTAGCGGGGGGCACAGATACGCAGTATTTT.

This clone occurred once. The chain uses TRBV3-1 (or the pseudogene TRBV3-2) and TRBJ2-1, with D uncertain. V was shortened by 2 bases and J by 8 bases, with 13 bases between the two germline ends. CDR3 size: 14 residues. Germline CDR1 LGHDT, CDR2 YNNKEL (reference sequence). DNA of the CDR3: TGTGCCAGCAGCCAAACCCAGCTAGGCTATGAGCAGTTCTTC. Its protein product is CASSQTQLGYEQFF.